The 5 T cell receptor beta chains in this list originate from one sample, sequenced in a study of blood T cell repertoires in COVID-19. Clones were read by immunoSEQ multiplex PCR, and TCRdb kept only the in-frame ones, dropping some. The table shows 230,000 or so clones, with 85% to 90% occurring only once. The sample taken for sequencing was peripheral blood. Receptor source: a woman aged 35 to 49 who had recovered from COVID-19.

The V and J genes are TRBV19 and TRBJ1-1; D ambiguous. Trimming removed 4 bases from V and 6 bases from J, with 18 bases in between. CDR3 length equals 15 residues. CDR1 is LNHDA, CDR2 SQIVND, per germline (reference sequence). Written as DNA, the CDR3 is TGTGCCAGTAGTAGTCGTCCAGTTGATTTCCCTGAAGCTTTCTTT. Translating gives CASSSRPVDFPEAFF.

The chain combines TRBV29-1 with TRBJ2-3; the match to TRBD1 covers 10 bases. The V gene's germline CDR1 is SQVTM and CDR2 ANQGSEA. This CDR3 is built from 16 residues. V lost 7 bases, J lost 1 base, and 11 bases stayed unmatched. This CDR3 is CSGRSVGTGGTDTQYF. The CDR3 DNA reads TGCAGCGGCCGATCCGTGGGGACAGGGGGCACAGATACGCAGTATTTT.

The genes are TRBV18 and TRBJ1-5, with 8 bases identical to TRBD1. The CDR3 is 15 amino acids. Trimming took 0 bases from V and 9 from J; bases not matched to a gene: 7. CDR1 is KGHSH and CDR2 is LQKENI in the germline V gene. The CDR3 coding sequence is TGTGCCAGCTCACCACCGAACGGACAGGGCTTGCCCCAGCATTTT. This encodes CASSPPNGQGLPQHF.

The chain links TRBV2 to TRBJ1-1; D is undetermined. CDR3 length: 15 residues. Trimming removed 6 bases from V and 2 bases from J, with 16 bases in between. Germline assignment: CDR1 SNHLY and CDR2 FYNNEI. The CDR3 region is CASRMPFSLNTEAFF. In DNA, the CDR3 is TGTGCCAGCAGGATGCCCTTCAGTTTAAACACTGAAGCTTTCTTT.

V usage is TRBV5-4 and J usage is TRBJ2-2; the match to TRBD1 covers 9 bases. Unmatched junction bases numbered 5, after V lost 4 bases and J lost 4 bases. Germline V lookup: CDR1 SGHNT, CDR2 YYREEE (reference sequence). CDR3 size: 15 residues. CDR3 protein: CASSQGQGITGELFF. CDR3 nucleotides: TGTGCCAGCAGCCAGGGACAGGGAATCACCGGGGAGCTGTTTTTT.